Shown below are 17 T cell receptor beta chains from a single sample sequenced in a study of PD-1 blockade in classical Hodgkin lymphoma (TCRdb year 2020). The library was produced with the immunoSEQ multiplex PCR assay. TCRdb stores this immuneACCESS table with in-frame sequences only. Part of the clones is absent; in the studies checked, under half of the shortfall reflects unresolved V genes, and no reason is known for the rest. The sample includes fewer than 30,000 clones, with about 81% observed a single time. The top ten clones comprise under 45% of the sample. Explained via the paper, the time point label denotes: cycle 2 day 1 (C2D1) of nivolumab. Every trial patient had relapsed following autologous stem cell transplantation, and prior brentuximab vedotin exposure was what differed among cohorts A, B and C. The starting material was peripheral blood mononuclear cells (PBMCs), obtained before the second cycle of nivolumab. All receptors come from a human donor with classical Hodgkin lymphoma.

The CDR3 spells CASSWGGTGAGNTIYF. The CDR3 DNA reads as TGCGCCAGCAGCTGGGGAGGTACGGGGGCTGGAAACACCATATATTTT. V usage is TRBV5-1 and J usage is TRBJ1-3, with TRBD1 as a possible D gene (5 bases). In germline, CDR1 is SGHRS, CDR2 YFSETQ. This CDR3 has 16 amino acids. V gave up 3 bases and J gave up 2 bases, with 15 bases separating them.

This chain uses TRBV6-1 with TRBJ2-7, with D perhaps TRBD1 or TRBD2 (6 bases each). V lost 6 bases, J lost 5 bases, and 14 bases lay in between. This CDR3 is built from 13 residues. CDR1 and CDR2 (germline): MNHNS, SASEGT. This CDR3 is CASRRGAGDEQYF. The CDR3 DNA reads as TGTGCCAGCAGAAGGGGGGCGGGCGACGAGCAGTACTTC.

The chain has TRBV27 and TRBJ2-5, with 9 nucleotides matching TRBD1. CDR1 and CDR2 (germline): MNHEY, SMNVEV (reference sequence). The V and J ends lost 4 bases and 2 bases, in that order; junction bases with no gene match: 5. The CDR3 length is 15 residues. The CDR3 here is CASSSGQGKQETQYF. CDR3 nucleotide sequence: TGTGCCAGCAGTTCAGGACAGGGGAAACAAGAGACCCAGTACTTC.

V is TRBV6-1 and J is TRBJ2-1; 9 bases are shared with TRBD2. The J segment lost 9 bases and the V segment lost 2 bases, leaving 8 bases of the junction unmatched. This CDR3 has 15 amino acids. Germline V CDR1 and CDR2: MNHNS, SASEGT. Written as DNA, the CDR3 is TGTGCCAGCAGTGAATTGGCGGGGGGGCCCGCTGAGCAGTTCTTC. Protein product: CASSELAGGPAEQFF.

In its sample, this clone is medium-sized. This sample also contains other DNA sequences that code for the same CDR3. The rearrangement joins TRBV7-9 to TRBJ1-3, with D unclear. Germline CDR1 reads SEHNR; CDR2 reads FQNEAQ (reference sequence). Trimming took 1 base from V and 4 from J, leaving 2 bases between them. The CDR3 runs to 12 residues. CDR3 DNA sequence: TGTGCCAGCAGCTTAGTAGGAAACACCATATATTTT. Translating it yields CASSLVGNTIYF.

V gene TRBV11-2 combines with J gene TRBJ1-6; D is undetermined. From germline, CDR1 is SGHAT and CDR2 FQNNGV. This CDR3 spans 12 amino acids. Trimming shortened V by 5 bases and J by 8 bases, and 7 bases separated the two germline ends. CDR3 sequence reads: CASSGEDSPLHF. CDR3 DNA: TGTGCCAGCAGCGGCGAGGATTCACCCCTCCACTTT.

This clone was detected only a few times. The J gene is TRBJ2-1, the V gene TRBV4-2; D may be TRBD1 or TRBD2 (7 bases each). Looked up from germline, CDR1 is LGHNA and CDR2 is YNFKEQ. The V and J ends lost 7 bases and 5 bases respectively, with 18 bases between them. The CDR3 has 15 residues. CDR3 protein: CASTPGRDSDNEQFF. CDR3 coding DNA: TGTGCCAGCACCCCGGGGAGGGACAGCGACAATGAGCAGTTCTTC.

The rearrangement links TRBV19 to TRBJ1-5; 10 bases are shared with TRBD1. The germline gives CDR1 LNHDA, CDR2 SQIVND (reference sequence). This CDR3 has 15 residues. Unmatched junction bases numbered 9, after V lost 6 bases and J lost 7 bases. The CDR3 spells CASSVTGGASQPQHF. CDR3 in DNA: TGTGCCAGTAGCGTGACAGGGGGCGCGAGCCAGCCCCAGCATTTT.

The CDR3 here is CASSPRDRAYEQYF. As DNA, the CDR3 is TGTGCCAGCAGCCCCCGGGACAGGGCCTACGAGCAGTACTTC. This rearrangement joins TRBV11-1 to TRBJ2-7; TRBD1 matches 9 bases. The germline V gene encodes CDR1 SGHAT and CDR2 FQDESV (reference sequence). V lost 5 bases and J lost 2; bases outside the gene matches: 4. CDR3 length: 14 residues.

This chain uses TRBV28 with TRBJ2-3; D is tentatively TRBD1 or TRBD2 (5 bases each). Germline CDR1 and CDR2: MDHEN and SYDVKM. Deletions cut 2 bases from V and 1 base from J, with 10 bases between. The CDR3 length is 15 residues. The CDR3 region has the DNA TGTGCCAGCAGTTTAGGTGGGGGAGGCACAGATACGCAGTATTTT. Residues: CASSLGGGGTDTQYF.

A few counts support this clone. The gene calls are TRBV21-1 and TRBJ1-1. TRBV21-1 is listed as a pseudogene. CDR3 length: 13 residues. The CDR3 DNA follows: TGTGCCAGCAGCGTCCCGTGGGACACTGAAGCTTTCTTT. It translates to CASSVPWDTEAFF.

J is TRBJ2-5 and V is TRBV27; the D is unclear. Germline V gene data show CDR1 as MNHEY and CDR2 as SMNVEV (reference sequence). The CDR3 totals 16 residues. V dropped 5 bases and J dropped 2 bases, with 18 bases sitting between them. This CDR3 is CASSPLTGDLQETQYF. The CDR3 coding sequence is TGTGCCAGCAGTCCATTGACCGGAGACCTTCAAGAGACCCAGTACTTC.

The chain combines TRBV18 with TRBJ1-1; TRBD1 is a possible D gene (5 bases). V was shortened by 1 base and J by 8 bases, with 11 bases between the two germline ends. There are 13 residues in the CDR3. The germline V gene has CDR1 KGHSH and CDR2 LQKENI. This CDR3 reads CASSPLERGEAFF. The CDR3 nucleotides are TGTGCCAGCTCACCACTGGAGAGGGGAGAAGCTTTCTTT. Full variable domain (missing parts from reference TRBV18 and TRBJ1-1): NAGVMQNPRHLVRRRGQEARLRCSPMKGHSHVYWYRQLPEEGLKFMVYLQKENIIDESGMPKERFSAEFPKEGPSILRIQQVVRGDSAAYFCASSPLERGEAFFGQGTRLTVV.

The rearrangement joins TRBV6-5 to TRBJ2-1; tentatively, D is TRBD1 or TRBD2 (6 bases each). The length of the CDR3 is 13 residues. V was trimmed by 8 bases and J by 10 bases, leaving 18 bases between them. Germline V lookup: CDR1 MNHEY, CDR2 SVGAGI. CDR3 loop: CASGGLRRGEQFF. CDR3 DNA: TGTGCCAGCGGGGGGCTCCGTAGGGGAGAGCAGTTCTTC.

The rearrangement joins TRBV6-5 to TRBJ2-7; no clear D. There are 16 residues in the CDR3. With 0 bases removed from V and 5 bases from J, the gap between germline ends came to 17 bases. CDR1 MNHEY and CDR2 SVGAGI come from the germline V gene. The CDR3 nucleotides are TGTGCCAGCAGTTACTCGGGTCGGGTCCGGGTGGACGAGCAGTACTTC. This codes for CASSYSGRVRVDEQYF.

J is TRBJ1-4 and V is TRBV19; D is undetermined. The CDR3 covers 13 residues. Deletions cut 7 bases from V and 9 bases from J, with 15 bases between. CDR1 and CDR2 from the germline V gene are LNHDA and SQIVND (reference sequence). The CDR3 DNA is TGTGCCAGTAAACGGGCGGAGGGAAAAAAACTGTTTTTT. It yields the protein CASKRAEGKKLFF.

The rearrangement links TRBV11-1 to TRBJ2-7; 9 positions match TRBD2. The length of the CDR3 is 15 residues. The V and J ends lost 2 bases and 2 bases, in that order; junction bases with no gene match: 4. Germline CDR1 is SGHAT and CDR2 is FQDESV (reference sequence). The DNA for the CDR3 is TGTGCCAGCAGCTTACTAGCGGGGAGTACCTACGAGCAGTACTTC. Its protein product is CASSLLAGSTYEQYF.